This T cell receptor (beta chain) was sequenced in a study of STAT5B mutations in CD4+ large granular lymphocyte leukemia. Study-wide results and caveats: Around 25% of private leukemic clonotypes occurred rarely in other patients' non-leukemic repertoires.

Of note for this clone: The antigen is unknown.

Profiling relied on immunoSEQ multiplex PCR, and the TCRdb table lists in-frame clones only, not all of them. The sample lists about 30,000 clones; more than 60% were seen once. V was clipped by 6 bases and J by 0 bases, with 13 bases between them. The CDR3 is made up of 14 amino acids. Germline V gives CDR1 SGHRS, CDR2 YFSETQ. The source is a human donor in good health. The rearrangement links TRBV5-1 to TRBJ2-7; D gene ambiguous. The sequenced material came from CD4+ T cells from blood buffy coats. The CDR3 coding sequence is TGCGCCAGCACTCCCCGCGCAAGCTCCTACGAGCAGTACTTC. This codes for CASTPRASSYEQYF.